The 30 T cell receptor beta chains reported below all come from one sample, sequenced in a study of T cells in Graves' hyperthyroidism and ophthalmopathy. The investigators amplified TCR beta CDR3 regions from RNA transcripts. Initially, a first-round RT-PCR of the TCR CDR3 employed the HTBI primer set. TCRdb independently ran MiXCR on the multiplex PCR reads; one entry per CDR3 protein. The sample lists 470,000 or so distinct CDR3 sequences; around 20% were seen once. Sequencing was done on a sample of blood. The receptors were sampled from a man between 18 and 35 years old with Graves' hyperthyroidism.

The chain carries TRBV6-1 and TRBJ1-5; D remains unclear. V was shortened by 2 bases and J by 0 bases, with 11 bases between the two germline ends. This CDR3 has 16 residues. Germline assignment: CDR1 MNHNS and CDR2 SASEGT. CDR3 protein: CASSERAFFSNQPQHF. CDR3 nucleotide sequence: TGTGCCAGCAGTGAAAGGGCATTCTTTAGCAATCAGCCCCAGCATTTT.

This clonotype was seen repeatedly, ten times or more. The chain joins TRBV12-3 or TRBV12-4 to TRBJ1-5, with TRBD1 matching over 10 bases. This CDR3 contains 14 residues. Trimming cost V 6 bases and J 6 bases; bases outside gene matches: 5. DNA of the CDR3: TGTGCCAGCAGCGGGACAGGGGTGAGTCAGCCCCAGCATTTT. It codes for CASSGTGVSQPQHF.

At least ten counts were recorded for this clonotype. The chain uses TRBV11-2 and TRBJ2-7, with D uncertain. The CDR3 is 14 amino acids. The germline CDR1 and CDR2 sequences are SGHAT and FQNNGV. V was pared by 1 base and J by 2 bases, with 9 bases between. The CDR3 here is CASSLGGFPYEQYF. CDR3 coding DNA: TGTGCCAGCAGCTTAGGAGGCTTTCCCTACGAGCAGTACTTC.

This clonotype has a count of ten or more. No conserved phenylalanine or tryptophan is present at the end of the CDR3, so a read error is the likely explanation. This sequence joins TRBV5-1 and TRBJ1-2; D is undetermined. V shed 4 bases and J shed 3 bases, with 10 bases lying between them. This CDR3 has 13 amino acids. Germline V lookup: CDR1 SGHRS, CDR2 YFSETQ. CDR3 sequence: CASSKIGDYGYTS. CDR3 bases: TGCGCCAGCAGCAAGATCGGGGACTATGGCTACACCTCC.

V and J are TRBV6-1 and TRBJ1-2; D is unresolved. Germline V lookup: CDR1 MNHNS, CDR2 SASEGT. With 7 bases removed from V and 4 bases from J, the gap between germline ends came to 19 bases. The CDR3 runs to 15 residues. CDR3 nucleotide sequence: TGTGCCAGCATCAAATCCCCAGACCGTAGCTATGGCTACACCTTC. It encodes CASIKSPDRSYGYTF.

This clonotype appeared many times. The chain couples TRBV12-3 or TRBV12-4 to TRBJ2-5, with TRBD1 as a possible D gene (5 bases). Trimming cost V 3 bases and J 2 bases, with 7 bases left between them. This CDR3 contains 13 residues. CDR3 sequence reads: CASSFDRQETQYF. The CDR3 DNA is TGTGCCAGCAGTTTCGACAGACAAGAGACCCAGTACTTC.

This clonotype was recorded once. J is TRBJ1-5 and V is TRBV4-1, with D possibly TRBD1 on 5 matching bases. Germline CDR1 is MGHRA and CDR2 is YSYEKL. V gave up 1 base and J gave up 0 bases, with 10 bases separating them. The CDR3 has 16 residues. The CDR3 region is CASSQVSGVSNQPQHF. CDR3 nucleotide sequence: TGCGCCAGCAGCCAAGTATCGGGGGTTAGCAATCAGCCCCAGCATTTT.

The V and J genes are TRBV7-6 and TRBJ2-3; 8 bases line up with TRBD2. V trimming: 4 bases; J trimming: 3 bases; junction bases outside the gene matches: 9. Germline V gene data show CDR1 as SGHVS and CDR2 as FNYEAQ. There are 16 residues in the CDR3. CDR3 protein: CASSSLTSDGTDTQYF. CDR3 in DNA: TGTGCCAGCAGCTCGCTGACTAGCGATGGGACAGATACGCAGTATTTT.

This clonotype was recorded many times. This chain uses TRBV7-9 with TRBJ2-7; D is uncertain. The CDR3 is made up of 14 amino acids. CDR1 is SEHNR, CDR2 FQNEAQ, per germline (reference sequence). The germline V and J ends were trimmed by 2 bases and 5 bases, with 13 bases remaining between them. The CDR3: CASSLSGGLDEQYF. CDR3 nucleotides: TGTGCCAGCAGCTTATCAGGCGGTCTCGACGAGCAGTACTTC.

The chain couples TRBV10-3 to TRBJ2-3; no definite D call. The CDR3 consists of 13 residues. Germline-derived CDR1 and CDR2 are ENHRY and SYGVKD. V was shortened by 6 bases and J by 6 bases, with 13 bases between the two germline ends. CDR3 residues: CAIRPRPVDTQYF. The DNA of the CDR3 is TGTGCCATCAGGCCCCGGCCGGTGGATACGCAGTATTTT.

This clonotype occurred a few times. This rearrangement joins TRBV19 to TRBJ1-2, with TRBD1 as a possible D gene (6 bases). Germline V gives CDR1 LNHDA, CDR2 SQIVND (reference sequence). CDR3 length equals 14 residues. Trimming took 3 bases from V and 3 from J, leaving 11 bases between them. The CDR3 DNA reads TGTGCCAGTAGTATCGCAGGGGTGGACTATGGCTACACCTTC. It specifies CASSIAGVDYGYTF.

This clonotype was counted at least ten times. This chain joins TRBV20-1 and TRBJ1-1; D is possibly TRBD1 (5 bases). Germline CDR1 DFQATT, CDR2 SNEGSKA (reference sequence). This CDR3 spans 15 amino acids. Trimming removed 0 bases at V and 8 bases at J, with 19 bases between. The CDR3 region has the DNA TGCAGTGCTAGAGATCAAGATAAAGGGACGACGGAAGCTTTCTTT. Residues: CSARDQDKGTTEAFF.

This clonotype was recorded a few times. J is TRBJ1-5 and V is TRBV10-3; 9 bases match TRBD1. The CDR3 has 17 residues. V lost 0 bases to trimming and J lost 0 bases; unmatched junction nucleotides: 3. The germline V gene has CDR1 ENHRY and CDR2 SYGVKD. The CDR3, as DNA: TGTGCCATCAGTGAGTCGAGACAGGGGGTTAGCAATCAGCCCCAGCATTTT. This translates into CAISESRQGVSNQPQHF.

CDR3 loop: CATSRIAGTGEGYTF. CDR3 bases: TGTGCCACCAGCAGAATCGCCGGGACAGGGGAAGGCTACACCTTC. The chain carries TRBV15 and TRBJ1-2, with TRBD1 matching 10 bases. Trimming took 2 bases from V and 8 from J; bases not matched to a gene: 8. This CDR3 is 15 amino acids long. The germline CDR1 and CDR2 sequences are LNHNV and YYDKDF (reference sequence). The full variable domain, its missing parts supplied by reference TRBV15 and TRBJ1-2, is DAMVIQNPRYQVTQFGKPVTLSCSQTLNHNVMYWYQQKSSQAPKLLFHYYDKDFNNEADTPDNFQSRRPNTSFCFLDIRSPGLGDTAMYLCATSRIAGTGEGYTFGSGTRLTVV.

In this sample, this clonotype turned up many times. V is TRBV27 and J is TRBJ1-2; D ambiguous. The CDR3 spans 13 residues. Trimming cost V 8 bases and J 4 bases, with 14 bases left between them. CDR1 is MNHEY and CDR2 is SMNVEV in the germline V gene (reference sequence). CDR3 coding DNA: TGTGCCAGCGGCCGGGGAGGAGGCTATGGCTACACCTTC. Amino acids: CASGRGGGYGYTF.

The rearrangement uses TRBV18 and TRBJ1-5; tentatively, D is TRBD1 (6 bases). From germline, CDR1 is KGHSH and CDR2 LQKENI. The CDR3 loop spans 16 amino acids. Trimming took 3 bases from V and 4 from J, leaving 16 bases between them. The CDR3 sequence is CASSPVGTQGNQPQHF. The DNA of the CDR3 is TGTGCCAGCTCACCGGTAGGGACACAGGGAAATCAGCCCCAGCATTTT.

Concerning this clonotype: A much bigger clone sits one base away, suggesting this may be a read error. V is TRBV5-1 and J is TRBJ2-4, with unresolved D. The CDR3 consists of 15 residues. CDR1 SGHRS and CDR2 YFSETQ come from the germline V gene. The CDR3 sequence: CASSLTDMDRNVQYF. CDR3 DNA sequence: TGCGCCAGCAGCTTGACCGACATGGACCGAAACGTTCAGTACTTC.

At least ten counts were recorded for this clonotype. J is TRBJ2-2 and V is TRBV7-9, with D possibly TRBD1 on 6 matching bases. The CDR3 contains 15 residues. Trimming stripped 4 bases from V and 1 base from J, with 10 bases between. Germline V gene data show CDR1 as SEHNR and CDR2 as FQNEAQ (reference sequence). The CDR3 DNA follows: TGTGCCAGCAGCTGGACAGTACTGAACACCGGGGAGCTGTTTTTT. Its protein product is CASSWTVLNTGELFF.

The table lists this clonotype with many counts. V and J are TRBV27 and TRBJ2-2; TRBD2 aligns across 8 bases. The junction had 2 bases not matched to a gene; V was cut back by 6 bases and J by 5 bases. Germline CDR1 reads MNHEY; CDR2 reads SMNVEV (reference sequence). The CDR3 totals 13 residues. As DNA, the CDR3 is TGTGCCAGCAGGCTAGCGGGTACCGGGGAGCTGTTTTTT. This sequence encodes CASRLAGTGELFF.

At least ten counts were recorded for this clonotype. The chain has TRBV27 and TRBJ1-5, with 10 positions matching TRBD1. Germline CDR1 is MNHEY and CDR2 is SMNVEV (reference sequence). CDR3 length: 16 amino acids. The trim removed 4 bases at V and 6 bases at J, leaving 9 bases unmatched. The CDR3 sequence is CASSSKGQGYSQPQHF. CDR3 nucleotide sequence: TGTGCCAGCAGTTCTAAGGGACAGGGGTACAGTCAGCCCCAGCATTTT.

In this sample, this clonotype turned up many times. The CDR3 here is CASRDRGHEQYF. CDR3 bases: TGTGCCAGCCGGGACAGGGGGCATGAGCAGTACTTC. The chain couples TRBV27 to TRBJ2-7, with 12 positions matching TRBD1. J gave up 7 bases and V 8 bases, and 3 bases lay outside the gene matches. CDR3 length: 12 residues. In germline, CDR1 is MNHEY, CDR2 SMNVEV (reference sequence).

The table lists this clonotype with a count of one. The chain combines TRBV28 with TRBJ2-7, with TRBD1 matching 9 bases. The CDR3 spans 16 residues. Germline CDR1 reads MDHEN; CDR2 reads SYDVKM. The V and J ends lost 5 bases and 3 bases, in that order; junction bases with no gene match: 11. This chain's CDR3 is CASSMSGTGLIYEQYF. The CDR3, as DNA: TGTGCCAGCAGTATGTCCGGGACAGGGTTGATCTACGAGCAGTACTTC.

Note on this clonotype: The junction does not match germline at one end; this may be a read error. The chain carries TRBV30 and TRBJ1-5; the D gene is possibly TRBD1 (5 bases). Germline values: CDR1 GTSNPN, CDR2 SVGIG (reference sequence). CDR3 size: 13 residues. CDR3 coding DNA: TGTGCCTGGAGTAATGGGGGGAATCATCCCCAGCATTTT. Translation: CAWSNGGNHPQHF.

This clonotype was detected many times. The chain employs TRBV6-2 or TRBV6-3 and TRBJ1-2, with D maybe TRBD1 (5 bases). The CDR3 is 16 residues long. V was shortened by 6 bases and J by 8 bases, with 25 bases between the two germline ends. In germline, CDR1 is MNHEY, CDR2 SVGEGT. The CDR3: CASRPARLRGARGYTF. The DNA for the CDR3 is TGTGCCAGCAGACCCGCGAGGTTGAGGGGCGCGAGGGGCTACACCTTC.

In its sample, this clonotype was seen many times. The chain uses TRBV6-1 and TRBJ2-7; D is undetermined. Germline V gene data show CDR1 as MNHNS and CDR2 as SASEGT. V was clipped by 2 bases and J by 0 bases, with 8 bases between them. CDR3 length: 14 residues. CDR3 bases: TGTGCCAGCAGTGAACTCGGATTCTCCTACGAGCAGTACTTC. Translation: CASSELGFSYEQYF.

This clonotype came up many times. Germline is not matched at one junction end, which may reflect a read error. The rearrangement uses TRBV28 and TRBJ2-5; 8 bases map to TRBD1. CDR1 MDHEN and CDR2 SYDVKM come from the germline V gene. The CDR3 is 15 residues long. DNA of the CDR3: TGTACCAGCAGTCCGCGGACAGGGACCCAAGAGACCCAGTACTTC. Residues: CTSSPRTGTQETQYF.

This clonotype was counted many times. The genes are TRBV5-1 and TRBJ1-2; D possibly corresponds to TRBD1 (5 bases). The CDR3 runs to 15 residues. Germline CDR1 is SGHRS and CDR2 is YFSETQ. V was clipped by 5 bases and J by 0 bases, with 14 bases between them. CDR3 DNA: TGCGCCAGCAGACTAGACAGCTATACTAACTATGGCTACACCTTC. This codes for CASRLDSYTNYGYTF.

In this sample, this clonotype turned up a few times. The rearrangement links TRBV12-3 or TRBV12-4 to TRBJ2-4; TRBD1 matches at 11 bases. J lost 2 bases, V lost 5 bases, and 5 bases had no gene match. The CDR3 spans 16 residues. Written as DNA, the CDR3 is TGTGCCAGCAGTCCTGGACAGGGGGCTACCAAAAACATTCAGTACTTC. It codes for CASSPGQGATKNIQYF.

The chain uses TRBV12-3 or TRBV12-4 and TRBJ1-2; 7 nucleotides line up with TRBD1. The CDR3 extends over 14 amino acids. V shed 4 bases and J 10 bases; nucleotides not matched to a gene: 12. The DNA for the CDR3 is TGTGCCAGCAGTTCCTCGGGACAGCCTAGTAACTACACCTTC. Translating it yields CASSSSGQPSNYTF.

This clonotype was observed a few times. CDR3 protein: CAGLTLAGGETQYF. Written as DNA, the CDR3 is TGTGCCGGGCTAACACTAGCGGGAGGCGAGACCCAGTACTTC. The chain has TRBV30 and TRBJ2-5; 12 bases are shared with TRBD2. The CDR3 has 14 residues. V was clipped by 8 bases and J by 5 bases; unmatched bases: 9. Germline assignment: CDR1 GTSNPN and CDR2 SVGIG (reference sequence).